These T cell receptor beta chains were read from a single sample in a study of T cells in Graves' hyperthyroidism and ophthalmopathy. TCRdb reprocessed the multiplex PCR reads via MiXCR and lists one record per CDR3 protein. The top ten hold roughly 8.3% of the sample, which has about 360,000 distinct CDR3 sequences, approximately 13% seen once. Sequencing was carried out using blood. Source of these receptors: a woman aged 18 to 35 with Graves' hyperthyroidism. Each CDR3 is given with its conserved first and last residue. The D gene is left open where the match is weak. For some rows the clone size is stated as once, few or many, or as a class when expanded; others skip it.

v_call	j_call	d_call	clone_size	cdr3_aa	cdr3_nt
TRBV12-3/TRBV12-4	TRBJ2-2	NA	many	CASSLDLSGELFF	TGTGCCAGCAGTTTAGATCTCTCCGGGGAGCTGTTTTTT
TRBV25-1	TRBJ2-3	NA	many	CASSEFGGNGATQYF	TGTGCCAGCAGTGAGTTTGGGGGGAACGGGGCAACGCAGTATTTT
TRBV5-1	TRBJ2-3	NA	many	CASSLVSGRTTDTQYF	TGCGCCAGCAGCTTGGTTTCGGGAAGGACTACAGATACGCAGTATTTT
TRBV3-1	TRBJ2-5	TRBD1	many	CASSQGRAKQGVWETQYF	TGTGCCAGCAGCCAAGGTCGGGCCAAACAGGGGGTTTGGGAGACCCAGTACTTC
TRBV5-5	TRBJ1-3	NA	many	CASSLLWSSGNTIYF	TGTGCCAGCAGCTTGTTGTGGAGCTCTGGAAACACCATATATTTT
TRBV7-3	TRBJ2-3	TRBD2	many	CASSLIPGLTSTDTQYF	TGTGCCAGCAGCTTAATTCCGGGACTAACTAGCACAGATACGCAGTATTTT
TRBV28	TRBJ2-7	NA	many	CASTPGGSSYEQYF	TGTGCCAGCACCCCCGGGGGCTCTTCCTACGAGCAGTACTTC
TRBV6-2/TRBV6-3	TRBJ2-2	TRBD1	few	CASERRGLTGELFF	TGTGCCAGCGAGCGCAGGGGGCTCACCGGGGAGCTGTTTTTT
TRBV4-3	TRBJ2-1	NA	few	CANSQGQIYNEQFF	TGCGCCAACAGCCAAGGGCAGATATACAATGAGCAGTTCTTC
TRBV7-2	TRBJ2-2	TRBD1	many	CASSLIPDRATTGELFF	TGTGCCAGCAGCTTGATCCCCGACAGGGCGACCACCGGGGAGCTGTTTTTT
TRBV6-1	TRBJ1-2	NA	many	CASSEAAGYGYTF	TGTGCCAGCAGTGAAGCGGCGGGATATGGCTACACCTTC
TRBV20-1	TRBJ2-1	NA	many	CSARDSPDSYNEQFF	TGCAGTGCTAGAGACTCTCCGGACTCGTACAATGAGCAGTTCTTC
TRBV7-2	TRBJ2-2	TRBD2	many	CASTIPGGTSAYTGELFF	TGTGCCAGCACCATCCCGGGGGGGACTAGCGCTTACACCGGGGAGCTGTTTTTT
TRBV29-1	TRBJ1-4	NA	few	CSVGGVNEKLFF	TGCAGCGTTGGGGGGGTTAATGAAAAACTGTTTTTT
TRBV29-1	TRBJ1-2	NA	NA	CRVGFQGSDGYTF	TGCAGAGTTGGGTTCCAGGGCTCCGACGGCTACACCTTC
TRBV28	TRBJ1-1	NA	many	CASSHGTTEAFF	TGTGCCAGCAGCCACGGGACAACTGAAGCTTTCTTT
TRBV3-1	TRBJ1-1	NA	many	CASSQGGGGNTEAFF	TGTGCCAGCAGCCAAGGGGGCGGGGGGAACACTGAAGCTTTCTTT
TRBV28	TRBJ1-3	NA	few	CASSWDGRSGNTIYF	TGTGCCAGCAGTTGGGACGGCCGCTCTGGAAACACCATATATTTT
TRBV6-4	TRBJ1-2	NA	few	CASSESYGTDYGYTF	TGTGCCAGCAGTGAATCTTACGGGACGGACTATGGCTACACCTTC
TRBV28	TRBJ2-7	TRBD1	many	CASSLKRGRHEQYF	TGTGCCAGCAGTTTGAAGAGGGGGCGTCACGAGCAGTACTTC
TRBV18	TRBJ2-3	NA	many	CASSPLPPPDTQYF	TGTGCCAGCTCACCACTCCCCCCCCCAGATACGCAGTATTTT
TRBV13	TRBJ2-7	TRBD1	many	CASSSGTVLYEQYF	TGTGCCAGCAGCTCCGGGACAGTTCTTTACGAGCAGTACTTC
TRBV19	TRBJ1-1	NA	few	CASSIEVGLNTEAFF	TGTGCCAGTAGTATTGAGGTGGGACTGAACACTGAAGCTTTCTTT
TRBV6-1	TRBJ2-5	NA	NA	CASSGPGGGRETQYF	TGTGCCAGCAGTGGACCGGGCGGGGGCCGGGAGACCCAGTACTTC
TRBV3-1	TRBJ1-2	NA	many	CASSHWGDYGYTF	TGTGCCAGCAGCCACTGGGGGGACTATGGCTACACCTTC
TRBV28	TRBJ2-3	NA	many	CASSFDRLDTDTQYF	TGTGCCAGCAGTTTCGACAGGCTAGACACAGATACGCAGTATTTT
TRBV24-1	TRBJ1-2	TRBD1	many	CATSARTGQGDYGYTF	TGTGCCACCAGTGCGAGGACAGGACAGGGGGACTATGGCTACACCTTC
TRBV11-2	TRBJ2-5	NA	many	CASSPDGGTQYF	TGTGCCAGCAGCCCAGATGGGGGGACCCAGTACTTC
TRBV7-9	TRBJ1-4	TRBD1	NA	CASSLGRGPYEKLFF	TGTGCCAGCAGCTTAGGAAGGGGGCCGTATGAAAAACTGTTTTTT
TRBV6-2/TRBV6-3	TRBJ1-4	NA	many	CASSYHAGQIHATNEKLFF	TGTGCCAGCAGTTACCACGCCGGGCAGATCCATGCAACTAATGAAAAACTGTTTTTT
TRBV20-1	TRBJ2-7	NA	many	CSARDPRSDYEQYF	TGCAGTGCTAGAGACCCGCGTTCAGATTACGAGCAGTACTTC
TRBV11-2	TRBJ1-5	NA	NA	CASSLDGTSDQPQHF	TGTGCCAGCAGCTTAGATGGTACATCCGATCAGCCCCAGCATTTT
TRBV20-1	TRBJ1-2	NA	many	CSADSGLKAGYGYTF	TGCAGTGCTGACAGCGGGTTGAAGGCGGGCTATGGCTACACCTTC
TRBV30	TRBJ2-2	NA	many	CAWNGWANTGELFF	TGTGCCTGGAATGGGTGGGCTAACACCGGGGAGCTGTTTTTT
TRBV5-8	TRBJ1-2	TRBD1	many	CASSRQTGAERGYTF	TGTGCCAGCAGCCGTCAAACAGGGGCGGAGAGGGGCTACACCTTC
TRBV5-1	TRBJ1-2	NA	many	CASSSPPYGYTF	TGCGCCAGCAGCTCACCCCCGTATGGCTACACCTTC